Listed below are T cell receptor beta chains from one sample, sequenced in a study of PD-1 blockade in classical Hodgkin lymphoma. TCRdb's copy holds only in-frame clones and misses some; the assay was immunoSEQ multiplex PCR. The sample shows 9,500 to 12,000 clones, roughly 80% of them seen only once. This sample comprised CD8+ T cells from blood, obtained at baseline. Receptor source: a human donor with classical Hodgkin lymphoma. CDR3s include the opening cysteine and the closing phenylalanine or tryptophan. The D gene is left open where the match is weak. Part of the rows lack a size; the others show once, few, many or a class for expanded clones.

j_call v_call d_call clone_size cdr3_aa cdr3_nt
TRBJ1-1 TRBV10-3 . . CAIRAHRQMNTEAFF TGTGCCATCAGAGCACACCGACAGATGAACACTGAAGCTTTCTTT
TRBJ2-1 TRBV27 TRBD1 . CASSLGTGGNEQFF TGTGCCAGCAGTTTGGGGACAGGCGGGAATGAGCAGTTCTTC
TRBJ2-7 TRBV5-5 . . CASSFQGTYEQYF TGTGCCAGCAGCTTCCAGGGGACCTACGAGCAGTACTTC
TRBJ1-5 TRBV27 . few CASSLSQGSPQHF TGTGCCAGCAGTTTATCCCAGGGATCGCCCCAGCATTTT
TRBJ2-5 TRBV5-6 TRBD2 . CASSGGGETQYF TGTGCCAGCAGCGGGGGGGGAGAGACCCAGTACTTC
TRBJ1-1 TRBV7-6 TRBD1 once CASSSGQGVDTEAFF TGTGCCAGCAGCTCGGGACAGGGAGTCGACACTGAAGCTTTCTTT
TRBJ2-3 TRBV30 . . CAWSVLARSTDTQYF TGTGCCTGGAGTGTACTGGCGAGGAGCACAGATACGCAGTATTTT
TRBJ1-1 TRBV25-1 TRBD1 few CASSEGQGEAFF TGTGCCAGCAGTGAAGGACAGGGGGAAGCTTTCTTT
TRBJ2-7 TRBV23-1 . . CASSQGTSGYEQYF TGCGCCAGCAGTCAAGGGACCTCGGGCTACGAGCAGTACTTC
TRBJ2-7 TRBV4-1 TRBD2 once CASSQVPSGSGEQYF TGCGCCAGCAGCCAAGTACCTAGCGGGTCGGGCGAGCAGTACTTC
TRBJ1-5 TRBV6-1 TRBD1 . CASIRGEGGQPQHF TGTGCCAGCATCAGGGGGGAGGGTGGTCAGCCCCAGCATTTT
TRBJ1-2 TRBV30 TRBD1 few CAWSVAGTGYGYTF TGTGCCTGGAGTGTGGCCGGGACAGGATATGGCTACACCTTC
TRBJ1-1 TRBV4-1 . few CASSQDRVEAFF TGCGCCAGCAGCCAAGACAGGGTCGAAGCTTTCTTT
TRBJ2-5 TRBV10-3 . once CAIRSDPAGREETQYF TGTGCCATCAGGTCCGACCCCGCGGGCCGGGAAGAGACCCAGTACTTC
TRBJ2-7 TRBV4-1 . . CASSQEGGRNYEQYF TGCGCCAGCAGCCAAGAAGGGGGGAGGAACTACGAGCAGTACTTC
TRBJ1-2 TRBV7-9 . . CASSFSVKPGHYYNYGYTF TGTGCCAGCAGCTTCTCCGTTAAGCCGGGACACTATTATAACTATGGCTACACCTTC
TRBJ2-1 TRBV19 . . CASTFRRDDYNEQFF TGTGCCAGTACCTTTAGGAGGGACGATTACAATGAGCAGTTCTTC
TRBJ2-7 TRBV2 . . CASSESQGRPYEQYF TGTGCCAGCAGTGAATCCCAGGGGAGGCCCTACGAGCAGTACTTC
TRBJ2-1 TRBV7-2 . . CASSLYEDATEQFF TGTGCCAGCAGCTTATACGAGGATGCCACCGAGCAGTTCTTC
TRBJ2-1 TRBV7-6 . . CASSLWDGNEQFF TGTGCCAGCAGCCTTTGGGACGGTAATGAGCAGTTCTTC
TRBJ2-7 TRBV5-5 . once CASSLANGPYEQYF TGTGCCAGCAGCTTGGCTAACGGTCCCTACGAGCAGTACTTC